This T cell receptor (beta chain) stems from a study of T cell responses to AZD1222 COVID-19 vaccine (dated by TCRdb to 2020 to 2023). As for the study more broadly: A total of over 230 trial participants underwent TCR sequencing, of whom about 210 received two doses of AZD1222 and about 26 received two doses of the MenACWY control vaccine. Enrollment into the trials was organized by age into subgroups of 18-55, 56-69 and 70-plus years, and those subgroups contained about 160, 30 and 59 TCR-sequenced participants, respectively.

The CDR3 regions of human TCRbeta chains were analyzed by immunosequencing. On the authors' methods: TCRs in the repertoires were matched against a reference library of SARS-CoV-2-specific TCRs that had been generated with the MIRA antigen-specificity platform. Breadth was defined as the fraction of unique TCRs that were SARS-CoV-2-associated, and depth was defined as the fraction of total T cells that were SARS-CoV-2-associated. Using the MIRA data, every spike-specific TCR was mapped to the spike region that the TCR reacted to and assigned to either a CD4 or a CD8 class. Log10-transformed breadth and depth values were compared by one-way ANOVA with Sidak's multiple comparisons tests. TCRdb took this table from immuneACCESS and kept in-frame rearrangements with V and J called. Such tables lack part of the clones; where checked against another copy, unresolved V genes explain under half of the gap, and the rest is unexplained. V and J calls and clone size come straight from that table; D and trimming were deduced from the DNA. The sample table shows 95,000 to 150,000 clones, and roughly 88% are seen once. Around 4.5% of the sample goes to the ten largest clones.

Beyond this particular receptor, the publication reports: Because no day 14 peak-response samples were available, repertoires were characterized only after the peak T cell response. Participants were mostly white British, with more females than males. The authors suggested clonal diversity may have been underestimated. Only five or six AZD1222 recipients were SARS-CoV-2 seropositive at baseline, limiting conclusions about previously exposed vaccinees. Reportedly, close to half of the unique spike-specific TCRs recognized epitopes lying outside the regions that are mutated in the B.1.351 and B.1.1.7 variants. In the small 56-69-year group, the increase in depth fell short of significance, most likely because of low power. The vaccine-associated CD4 TCRs covered the entire spike protein, and the dominant responses fell in regions 160-218 and 743-854. Spike-specific TCR breadth and depth rose significantly after two AZD1222 doses compared with day 0 and with MenACWY recipients.

The CDR3 covers 16 residues, taking in both the cysteine and the phenylalanine. Only CDR3 DNA remains: 48 bases, in frame from the first base. The germline V and J ends show losses of 2 bases and 3 bases respectively, and no gene match explains 7 bases of the junction. CDR1 and CDR2, per the germline V gene (reference sequence), are GTSNPN and SVGIG. This clone was seen more than once but under ten times. The clone's antigen remains unknown. No much larger clone exists at a distance of one base, and base qualities are not known. The sample's time point, from its label and the paper: baseline before first vaccination. This specimen's treatment or condition label, per the study, means: meningococcal conjugate vaccine given as trial control. Samples from vaccinated people were obtained from the UK trials COV001 and COV002, which included a single-blind randomized controlled phase 2/3 trial of AZD1222 (ChAdOx1 nCoV-19) in healthy adults. For TCRbeta chain sequencing, PBMC samples were collected from trial participants at day 0 and at day 28 after the second dose.

The chain employs TRBV30 and TRBJ2-7, with TRBD2 matching 13 junction bases. This sequence was found in an adult in good health. The sequencing here drew on peripheral blood, taken on day 0 of MenACWY control vaccination. The DNA sequence is given as TGTGCCTGGAGTATAACTAGCGGGAGGGCCCTCTACGAGCAGTACTTC. This gives the protein CAWSITSGRALYEQYF.